The rows below give T cell receptor beta chains drawn from one sample of a study of blood T cell repertoires in COVID-19. Assay: immunoSEQ multiplex PCR; the TCRdb copy retains only in-frame clones and omits some. The sample shows under 200,000 clones, 80% to 90% of them seen only once. The specimen was peripheral blood. These receptor sequences come from a woman older than 75 with COVID-19, enrolled during active disease. The CDR3 runs from the conserved cysteine through the conserved F or W. D genes are given only for firm matches. Not all rows give a size; the values are once, few, many and, for expanded clones, a class.

TRBD1,TRBJ2-1,TRBV5-1,few,CASSLELMRQGYNEQFF,TGCGCCAGCAGCTTGGAATTGATGCGACAGGGATACAATGAGCAGTTCTTC
TRBD2,TRBJ2-1,TRBV3-1/TRBV3-2,.,CASSQVGLAAGDEQFF,TGTGCCAGCAGCCAAGTGGGACTAGCGGCTGGCGATGAGCAGTTCTTC
.,TRBJ2-5,TRBV5-1,.,CASSFSDLETQYF,TGCGCCAGCAGCTTCTCAGATCTAGAGACCCAGTACTTC
.,TRBJ1-3,TRBV6-5,few,CASNSPGDTIYF,TGTGCCAGCAATTCCCCGGGGGACACCATATATTTT
.,TRBJ2-3,TRBV5-1,.,CASSPSDTQYF,TGCGCCAGCAGCCCGTCAGATACGCAGTATTTT
.,TRBJ2-7,TRBV5-4,.,CASRTGPPISSYEQYF,TGTGCCAGCAGGACAGGACCACCTATTAGCTCCTACGAGCAGTACTTC
TRBD1,TRBJ1-6,TRBV18,.,CASSPDRGNLALHF,TGTGCCAGCTCACCGGACAGGGGGAATCTTGCCCTCCACTTT
.,TRBJ1-4,TRBV29-1,.,CSAAAGGRGGEKLFF,TGCAGCGCTGCGGCGGGGGGCAGGGGAGGAGAAAAACTGTTTTTT
.,TRBJ2-5,TRBV20-1,once,CSADTQETQYF,TGCAGTGCTGACACCCAAGAGACCCAGTACTTC
.,TRBJ1-3,TRBV11-2,.,CASSLDPSVLSGNTIYF,TGTGCCAGCAGCTTAGACCCCAGCGTCCTTAGTGGAAACACCATATATTTT
TRBD1,TRBJ2-3,TRBV18,.,CASSPGPGGSTDTQYF,TGTGCCAGCTCACCAGGACCAGGGGGAAGCACAGATACGCAGTATTTT
.,TRBJ1-6,TRBV10-3,.,CAISVARGADNSPLHF,TGTGCCATCAGTGTCGCCCGGGGAGCGGATAATTCACCCCTCCACTTT
TRBD1,TRBJ2-7,TRBV9,.,CASSVNRGVHEQYF,TGTGCCAGCAGCGTGAACAGGGGGGTCCACGAGCAGTACTTC
.,TRBJ1-1,TRBV19,.,CASSTQKGTEAFF,TGTGCCAGTAGTACCCAAAAGGGGACTGAAGCTTTCTTT
.,TRBJ1-3,TRBV18,.,CASSSAGRISGNTIYF,TGTGCCAGCTCATCTGCAGGGAGGATCTCTGGAAACACCATATATTTT
TRBD1,TRBJ1-6,TRBV5-1,.,CASSLGQGANSPLHF,TGCGCCAGCAGCTTAGGACAGGGAGCTAATTCACCCCTCCACTTT
.,TRBJ1-4,TRBV5-5,.,CASSPGGGVNEKLFF,TGTGCCAGCAGCCCGGGGGGAGGAGTCAATGAAAAACTGTTTTTT
TRBD2,TRBJ2-3,TRBV9,.,CASSVATVAGQQYF,TGTGCCAGCAGCGTAGCTACGGTAGCGGGACAGCAGTATTTT
.,TRBJ2-1,TRBV10-3,.,CAISESTSRRGPGNEQFF,TGTGCCATCAGTGAGTCGACAAGTAGGAGGGGGCCCGGGAATGAGCAGTTCTTC
TRBD1,TRBJ1-4,TRBV4-3,.,CASSPGQGHEKLFF,TGCGCCAGCAGTCCGGGACAGGGTCATGAAAAACTGTTTTTT
TRBD1,TRBJ1-2,TRBV7-6,.,CASSPGGGTGSFYGYTF,TGTGCCAGCAGCCCCGGCGGAGGGACAGGGTCCTTCTATGGCTACACCTTC
.,TRBJ2-3,TRBV29-1,.,CSVEWAGVISSTDTQYF,TGCAGCGTTGAATGGGCCGGCGTTATCTCGAGCACAGATACGCAGTATTTT
TRBD1,TRBJ2-3,TRBV30,.,CAWSYRGRTDTQYF,TGTGCCTGGAGCTACAGGGGACGCACAGATACGCAGTATTTT
TRBD2,TRBJ2-3,TRBV5-4,.,CASSGTSGRTGADTQYF,TGTGCCAGCAGCGGGACTAGCGGGAGGACGGGCGCAGATACGCAGTATTTT
TRBD1,TRBJ1-3,TRBV15,.,CATSRGVGQALGGSGNTIYF,TGTGCCACCAGCAGAGGAGTGGGACAGGCCCTCGGGGGCTCTGGAAACACCATATATTTT
.,TRBJ2-3,TRBV19,.,CASSWQTGTDTQYF,TGTGCCAGTAGTTGGCAAACAGGCACAGATACGCAGTATTTT
.,TRBJ1-2,TRBV25-1,.,CASSEWGKGGYGYTF,TGTGCCAGCAGTGAATGGGGAAAAGGGGGCTATGGCTACACCTTC
.,TRBJ2-1,TRBV7-6,.,CASSLLASSYNEQFF,TGTGCCAGCAGCTTACTAGCCTCCTCCTACAATGAGCAGTTCTTC
TRBD1,TRBJ1-1,TRBV3-1/TRBV3-2,.,CASSPLGRTGVTNTEAFF,TGTGCCAGCAGCCCTCTGGGGAGGACAGGGGTGACGAACACTGAAGCTTTCTTT
.,TRBJ2-6,TRBV27,.,CATQRKGPRGSGANVLTF,TGTGCCACCCAACGTAAAGGTCCCAGGGGCTCTGGGGCCAACGTCCTGACTTTC
TRBD1,TRBJ1-5,TRBV6-1,.,CASSEFGTGFAQPQHF,TGTGCCAGCAGTGAATTTGGGACAGGGTTTGCTCAGCCCCAGCATTTT
TRBD1,TRBJ2-2,TRBV5-6,.,CASSLVQGVNTGELFF,TGTGCCAGCAGCTTGGTGCAGGGGGTTAACACCGGGGAGCTGTTTTTT
TRBD1,TRBJ1-6,TRBV27,.,CASSLLFITGQGGLPLHF,TGTGCCAGCAGTCTACTTTTCATAACGGGACAGGGTGGTTTACCCCTCCACTTT
.,TRBJ1-1,TRBV5-1,.,CASSLGLTGGTEAFF,TGCGCCAGCAGCTTGGGATTGACGGGGGGGACTGAAGCTTTCTTT
.,TRBJ2-1,TRBV28,.,CASSILLEGEQFF,TGTGCCAGCAGTATCCTACTAGAGGGTGAGCAGTTCTTC
.,TRBJ1-2,TRBV2,.,CASRQGYGYTF,TGTGCCAGCAGGCAGGGGTATGGCTACACCTTC
.,TRBJ1-4,TRBV12-5,.,CASGLAHYQEKLFF,TGTGCTAGTGGTTTGGCTCATTATCAAGAGAAACTGTTTTTT
TRBD2,TRBJ2-2,TRBV2,.,CASSGGAAGGNTGELFF,TGTGCCAGCAGTGGTGGAGCGGCGGGAGGGAACACCGGGGAGCTGTTTTTT
TRBD1,TRBJ1-6,TRBV4-2,.,CASSQPDREYNSPLHF,TGTGCCAGCAGCCAGCCGGACAGGGAATATAATTCACCCCTCCACTTT
TRBD1,TRBJ1-2,TRBV14,.,CASSQYRGSLNGYTF,TGTGCCAGCAGCCAGTACAGGGGGAGCCTTAATGGCTACACCTTC
.,TRBJ2-7,TRBV24-1,.,CATSDPRLAATYEQYF,TGTGCCACCAGTGACCCCAGGTTGGCAGCTACCTACGAGCAGTACTTC
TRBD2,TRBJ2-3,TRBV6-6,.,CASRLTSGSTDTQYF,TGTGCCAGCAGGCTTACTAGCGGGAGTACAGATACGCAGTATTTT
.,TRBJ1-2,TRBV4-2,once,CASSQEALSYGYTF,TGTGCCAGCAGCCAAGAGGCCCTTTCCTATGGCTACACCTTC
TRBD1,TRBJ1-2,TRBV28,.,CASSLIGQGPNYGYTF,TGTGCCAGCAGTCTAATCGGACAGGGGCCGAACTATGGCTACACCTTC
.,TRBJ2-3,TRBV5-5,.,CASSLTSPDTQYF,TGTGCCAGCAGCTTGACTAGCCCAGATACGCAGTATTTT
.,TRBJ1-1,TRBV7-3,.,CASSLLGDTEAFF,TGTGCCAGCAGCCTCCTAGGGGACACTGAAGCTTTCTTT
TRBD2,TRBJ2-7,TRBV7-3,.,CASSDGGYEQYF,TGTGCCAGCAGCGACGGGGGGTACGAGCAGTACTTC
TRBD1,TRBJ1-1,TRBV7-2,.,CASSTRTGGTEAFF,TGTGCCAGCAGCACACGGACAGGGGGCACTGAAGCTTTCTTT
.,TRBJ2-7,TRBV19,.,CASSPSGGTYEQYF,TGTGCCAGTAGTCCCTCGGGCGGGACCTACGAGCAGTACTTC
.,TRBJ1-6,TRBV12-5,.,CASGREATLNSPLHF,TGTGCTAGTGGGCGGGAAGCAACCCTCAATTCACCCCTCCACTTT
.,TRBJ2-3,TRBV9,.,CASSVAGGGFTDTQYF,TGTGCCAGCAGCGTAGCAGGTGGGGGGTTCACAGATACGCAGTATTTT
.,TRBJ2-3,TRBV28,.,CASSLMDLAGDTQYF,TGTGCCAGCAGTTTAATGGACCTTGCGGGAGATACGCAGTATTTT
TRBD2,TRBJ2-1,TRBV7-9,.,CASSLVAGDPIYNEQFF,TGTGCCAGCAGCTTAGTAGCGGGGGACCCGATCTACAATGAGCAGTTCTTC
TRBD1,TRBJ2-3,TRBV7-9,.,CASSNQGALRDTQYF,TGTGCCAGCAGCAATCAGGGGGCTCTTAGAGATACGCAGTATTTT